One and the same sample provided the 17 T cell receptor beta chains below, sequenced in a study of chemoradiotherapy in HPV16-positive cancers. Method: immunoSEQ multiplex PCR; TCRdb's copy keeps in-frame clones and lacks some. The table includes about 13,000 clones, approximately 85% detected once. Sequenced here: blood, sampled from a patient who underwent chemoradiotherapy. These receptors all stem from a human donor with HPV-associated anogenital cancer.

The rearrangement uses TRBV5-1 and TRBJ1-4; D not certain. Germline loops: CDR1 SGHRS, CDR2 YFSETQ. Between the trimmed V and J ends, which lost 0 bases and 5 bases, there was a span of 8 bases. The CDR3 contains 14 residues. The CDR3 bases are TGCGCCAGCAGCTTGGGGTCCGGCAATGAAAAACTGTTTTTT. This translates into CASSLGSGNEKLFF.

For the CDR3, the DNA is TGCGCCAGCAGTGAAGGGGGGGCCCTTTCGAACACCGGGGAGCTGTTTTTT. Translation: CASSEGGALSNTGELFF. This rearrangement joins TRBV10-1 to TRBJ2-2; a weak D match, TRBD2 (7 bases). There are 17 residues in the CDR3. Germline CDR1 reads WNHNN; CDR2 reads SYGVQD (reference sequence). Between the trimmed V and J ends, which lost 3 bases and 0 bases, there was a span of 14 bases.

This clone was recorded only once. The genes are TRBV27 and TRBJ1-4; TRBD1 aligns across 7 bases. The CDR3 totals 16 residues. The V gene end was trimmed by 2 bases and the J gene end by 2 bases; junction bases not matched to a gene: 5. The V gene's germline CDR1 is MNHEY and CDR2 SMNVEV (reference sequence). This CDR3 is CASSLEQGSTNEKLFF. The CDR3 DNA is TGTGCCAGCAGTTTAGAACAGGGGAGTACTAATGAAAAACTGTTTTTT. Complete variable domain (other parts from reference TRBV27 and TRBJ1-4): EAQVTQNPRYLITVTGKKLTVTCSQNMNHEYMSWYRQDPGLGLRQIYYSMNVEVTDKGDVPEGYKVSRKEKRNFPLILESPSPNQTSLYFCASSLEQGSTNEKLFFGSGTQLSVL.

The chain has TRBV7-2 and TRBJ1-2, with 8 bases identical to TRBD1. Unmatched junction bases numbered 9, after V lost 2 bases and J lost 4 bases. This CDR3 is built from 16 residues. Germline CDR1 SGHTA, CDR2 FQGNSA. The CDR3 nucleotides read TGTGCCAGCAGCTTAACCCCCCAGGGGGCTATCTATGGCTACACCTTC. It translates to CASSLTPQGAIYGYTF.

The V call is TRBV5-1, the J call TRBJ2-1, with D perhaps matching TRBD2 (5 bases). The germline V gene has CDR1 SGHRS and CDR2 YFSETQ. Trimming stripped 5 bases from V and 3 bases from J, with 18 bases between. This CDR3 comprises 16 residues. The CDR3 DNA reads TGCGCCAGCAGTCGCCCACAGTCGGGATTCTACAATGAGCAGTTCTTC. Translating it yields CASSRPQSGFYNEQFF. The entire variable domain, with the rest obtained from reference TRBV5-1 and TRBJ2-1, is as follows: KAGVTQTPRYLIKTRGQQVTLSCSPISGHRSVSWYQQTPGQGLQFLFEYFSETQRNKGNFPGRFSGRQFSNSRSEMNVSTLELGDSALYLCASSRPQSGFYNEQFFGPGTRLTVL.

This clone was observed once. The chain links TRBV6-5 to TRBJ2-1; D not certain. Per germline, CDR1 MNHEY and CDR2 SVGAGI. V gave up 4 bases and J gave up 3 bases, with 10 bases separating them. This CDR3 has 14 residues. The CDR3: CASSLDGNYNEQFF. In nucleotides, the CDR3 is TGTGCCAGCAGTTTGGATGGCAACTACAATGAGCAGTTCTTC.

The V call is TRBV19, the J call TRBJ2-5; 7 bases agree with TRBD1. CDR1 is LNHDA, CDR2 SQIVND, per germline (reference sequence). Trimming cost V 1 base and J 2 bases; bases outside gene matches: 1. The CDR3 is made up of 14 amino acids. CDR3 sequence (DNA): TGTGCCAGTAGTATAGGGGACAGACAAGAGACCCAGTACTTC. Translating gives CASSIGDRQETQYF.

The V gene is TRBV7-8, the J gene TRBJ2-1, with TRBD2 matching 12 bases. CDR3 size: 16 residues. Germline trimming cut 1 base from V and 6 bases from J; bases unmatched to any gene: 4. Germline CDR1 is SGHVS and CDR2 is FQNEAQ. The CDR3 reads CASSLELAGGPNEQFF. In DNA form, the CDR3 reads TGTGCCAGCAGCTTAGAACTAGCGGGGGGCCCCAATGAGCAGTTCTTC.

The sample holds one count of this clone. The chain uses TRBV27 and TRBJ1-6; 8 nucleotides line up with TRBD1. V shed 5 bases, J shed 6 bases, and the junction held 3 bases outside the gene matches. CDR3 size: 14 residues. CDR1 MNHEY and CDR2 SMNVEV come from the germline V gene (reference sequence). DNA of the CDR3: TGTGCCAGCAGTCCCGGACAGGGTAATTCACCCCTCCACTTT. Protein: CASSPGQGNSPLHF.

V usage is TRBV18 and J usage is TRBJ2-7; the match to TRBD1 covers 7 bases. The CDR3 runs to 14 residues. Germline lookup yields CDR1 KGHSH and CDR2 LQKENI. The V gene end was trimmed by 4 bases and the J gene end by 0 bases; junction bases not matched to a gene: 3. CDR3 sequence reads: CASSLSGGSYEQYF. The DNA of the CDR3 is TGTGCCAGCTCACTCTCAGGGGGCTCCTACGAGCAGTACTTC.

The CDR3, as DNA: TGTGCCAGCAGCGTAGAGGCTCTCGGGGACTTATCCTACAATGAGCAGTTCTTC. Translating gives CASSVEALGDLSYNEQFF. The rearrangement joins TRBV9 to TRBJ2-1; weak D call: TRBD2 (6 bases). With 0 bases removed from V and 1 base from J, the gap between germline ends came to 17 bases. Germline values: CDR1 SGDLS, CDR2 YYNGEE. This CDR3 contains 18 residues.

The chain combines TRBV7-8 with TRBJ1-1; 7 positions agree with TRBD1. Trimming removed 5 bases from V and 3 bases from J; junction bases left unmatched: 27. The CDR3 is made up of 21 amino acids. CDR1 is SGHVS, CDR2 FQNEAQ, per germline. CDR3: CASSQDPDRAPTIGGYTEAFF. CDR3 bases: TGTGCCAGCAGCCAAGACCCCGACAGGGCTCCTACAATAGGGGGGTACACTGAAGCTTTCTTT.

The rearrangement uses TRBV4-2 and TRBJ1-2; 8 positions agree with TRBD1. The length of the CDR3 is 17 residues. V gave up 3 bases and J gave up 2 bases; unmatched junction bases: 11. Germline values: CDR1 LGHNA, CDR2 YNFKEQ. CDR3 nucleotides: TGTGCCAGCAGCCAGGAGGCATCAGGGGGCATCAACTATGGCTACACCTTC. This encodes CASSQEASGGINYGYTF.

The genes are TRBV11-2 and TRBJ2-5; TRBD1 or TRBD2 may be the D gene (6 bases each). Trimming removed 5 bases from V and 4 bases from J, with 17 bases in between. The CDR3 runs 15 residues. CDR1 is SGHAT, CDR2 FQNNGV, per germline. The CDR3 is CASSPVEGGGETQYF. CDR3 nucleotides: TGTGCCAGCAGCCCCGTGGAGGGGGGAGGAGAGACCCAGTACTTC.

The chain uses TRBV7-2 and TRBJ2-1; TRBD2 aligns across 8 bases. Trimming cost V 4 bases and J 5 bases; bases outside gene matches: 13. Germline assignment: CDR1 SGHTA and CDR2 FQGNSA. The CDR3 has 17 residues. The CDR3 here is CASSSRGGLDGNNEQFF. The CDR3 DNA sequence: TGTGCCAGCAGCTCCCGGGGGGGTCTGGACGGCAACAATGAGCAGTTCTTC.

The CDR3 sequence: CASGGAGVHNEQFF. The CDR3 DNA sequence: TGTGCCTCAGGGGGGGCGGGTGTCCACAATGAGCAGTTCTTC. The chain has TRBV19 and TRBJ2-1; D is possibly TRBD1 or TRBD2 (7 bases each). CDR1 is LNHDA and CDR2 is SQIVND in the germline V gene (reference sequence). Deletions cut 11 bases from V and 5 bases from J, with 19 bases between. The CDR3 is 14 residues long.

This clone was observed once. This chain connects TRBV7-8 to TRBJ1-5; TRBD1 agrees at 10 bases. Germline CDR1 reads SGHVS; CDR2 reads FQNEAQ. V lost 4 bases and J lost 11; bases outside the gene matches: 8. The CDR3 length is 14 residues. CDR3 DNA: TGTGCCAGCAGCTCGGGACAGGGGCTGACGGCCCAGCATTTT. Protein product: CASSSGQGLTAQHF.